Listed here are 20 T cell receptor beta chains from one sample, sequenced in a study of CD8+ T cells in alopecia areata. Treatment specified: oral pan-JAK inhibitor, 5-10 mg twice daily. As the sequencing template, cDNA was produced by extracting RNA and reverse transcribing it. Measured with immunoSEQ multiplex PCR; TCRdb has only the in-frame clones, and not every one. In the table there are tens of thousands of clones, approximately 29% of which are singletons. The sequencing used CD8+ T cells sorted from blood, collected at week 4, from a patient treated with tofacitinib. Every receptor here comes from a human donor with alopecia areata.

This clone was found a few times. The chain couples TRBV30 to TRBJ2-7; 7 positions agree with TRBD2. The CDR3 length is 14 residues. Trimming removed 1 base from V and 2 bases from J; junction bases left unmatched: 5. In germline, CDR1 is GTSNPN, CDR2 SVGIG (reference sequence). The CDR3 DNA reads TGTGCCTGGAGTGAGGTGGGAGGGCCCTACGAGCAGTACTTC. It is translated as CAWSEVGGPYEQYF.

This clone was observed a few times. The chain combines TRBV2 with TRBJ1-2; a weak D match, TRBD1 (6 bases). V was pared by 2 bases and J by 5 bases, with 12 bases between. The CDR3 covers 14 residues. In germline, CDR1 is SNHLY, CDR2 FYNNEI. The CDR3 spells CASSERQEFYGYTF. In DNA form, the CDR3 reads TGTGCCAGCAGTGAACGACAGGAGTTTTATGGCTACACCTTC.

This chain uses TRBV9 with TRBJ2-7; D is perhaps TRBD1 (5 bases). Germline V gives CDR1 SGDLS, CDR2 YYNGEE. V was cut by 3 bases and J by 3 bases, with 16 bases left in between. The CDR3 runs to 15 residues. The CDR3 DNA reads TGTGCCAGCAGCGAGGGGCCGAGCCAAAACTACGAGCAGTACTTC. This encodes CASSEGPSQNYEQYF.

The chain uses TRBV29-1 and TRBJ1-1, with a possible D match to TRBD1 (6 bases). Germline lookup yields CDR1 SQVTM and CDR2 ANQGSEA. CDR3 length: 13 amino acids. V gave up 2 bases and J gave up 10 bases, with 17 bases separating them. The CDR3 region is CSVERETGAGAFF. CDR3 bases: TGCAGCGTTGAACGAGAGACGGGGGCGGGAGCTTTCTTT.

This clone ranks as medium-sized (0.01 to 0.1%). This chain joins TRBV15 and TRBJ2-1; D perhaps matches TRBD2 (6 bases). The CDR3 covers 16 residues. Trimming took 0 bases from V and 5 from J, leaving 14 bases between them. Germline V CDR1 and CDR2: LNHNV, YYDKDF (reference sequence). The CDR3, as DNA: TGTGCCACCAGCAGAGATCGGGCGGGAACCCACAATGAGCAGTTCTTC. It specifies CATSRDRAGTHNEQFF.

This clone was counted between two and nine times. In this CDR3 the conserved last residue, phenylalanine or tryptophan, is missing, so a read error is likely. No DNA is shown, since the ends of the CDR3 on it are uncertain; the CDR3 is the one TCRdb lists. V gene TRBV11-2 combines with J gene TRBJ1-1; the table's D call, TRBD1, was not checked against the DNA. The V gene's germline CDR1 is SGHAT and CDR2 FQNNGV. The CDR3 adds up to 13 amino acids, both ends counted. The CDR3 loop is CASSFGTRTELLL.

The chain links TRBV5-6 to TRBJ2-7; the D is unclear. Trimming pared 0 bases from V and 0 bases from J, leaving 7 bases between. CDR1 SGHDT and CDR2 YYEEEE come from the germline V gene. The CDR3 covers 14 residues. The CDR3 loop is CASSLGGVSYEQYF. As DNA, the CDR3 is TGTGCCAGCAGCTTGGGTGGGGTCTCCTACGAGCAGTACTTC. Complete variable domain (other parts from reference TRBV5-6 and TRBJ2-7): DAGVTQSPTHLIKTRGQQVTLRCSPKSGHDTVSWYQQALGQGPQFIFQYYEEEERQRGNFPDRFSGHQFPNYSSELNVNALLLGDSALYLCASSLGGVSYEQYFGPGTRLTVT.

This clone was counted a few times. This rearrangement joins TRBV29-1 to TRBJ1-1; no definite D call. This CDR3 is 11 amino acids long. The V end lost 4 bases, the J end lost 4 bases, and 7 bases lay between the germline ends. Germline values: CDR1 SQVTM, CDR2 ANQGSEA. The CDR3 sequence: CSVGRFTEAFF. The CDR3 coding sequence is TGCAGCGTTGGACGGTTCACTGAAGCTTTCTTT. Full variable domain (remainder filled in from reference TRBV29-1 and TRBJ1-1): SAVISQKPSRDICQRGTSLTIQCQVDSQVTMMFWYRQQPGQSLTLIATANQGSEATYESGFVIDKFPISRPNLTFSTLTVSNMSPEDSSIYLCSVGRFTEAFFGQGTRLTVV.

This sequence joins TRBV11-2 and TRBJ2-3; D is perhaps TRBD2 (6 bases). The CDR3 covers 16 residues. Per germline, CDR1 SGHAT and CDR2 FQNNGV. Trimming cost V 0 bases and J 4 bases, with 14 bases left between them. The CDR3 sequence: CASSLELGGRSDTQYF. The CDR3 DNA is TGTGCCAGCAGCTTAGAGCTTGGTGGGAGGTCAGATACGCAGTATTTT.

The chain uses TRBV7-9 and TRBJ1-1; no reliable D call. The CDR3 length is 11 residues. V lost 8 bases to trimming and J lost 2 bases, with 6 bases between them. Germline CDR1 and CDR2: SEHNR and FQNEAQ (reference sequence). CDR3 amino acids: CASDVNTEAFF. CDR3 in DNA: TGTGCCAGCGACGTTAACACTGAAGCTTTCTTT.

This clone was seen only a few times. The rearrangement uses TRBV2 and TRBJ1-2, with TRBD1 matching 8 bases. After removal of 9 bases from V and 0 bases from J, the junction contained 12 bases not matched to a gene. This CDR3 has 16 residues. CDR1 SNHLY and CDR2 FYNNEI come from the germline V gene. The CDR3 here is CARELNQGATNYGYTF. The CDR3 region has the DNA TGTGCCAGAGAGCTTAACCAGGGGGCGACTAACTATGGCTACACCTTC.

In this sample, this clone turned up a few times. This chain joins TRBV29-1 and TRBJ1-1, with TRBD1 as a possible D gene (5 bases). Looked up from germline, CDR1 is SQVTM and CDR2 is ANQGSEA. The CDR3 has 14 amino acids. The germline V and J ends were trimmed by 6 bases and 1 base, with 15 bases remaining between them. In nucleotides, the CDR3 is TGCAGCGTACCGACGGGGGAGGGGAACACTGAAGCTTTCTTT. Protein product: CSVPTGEGNTEAFF.

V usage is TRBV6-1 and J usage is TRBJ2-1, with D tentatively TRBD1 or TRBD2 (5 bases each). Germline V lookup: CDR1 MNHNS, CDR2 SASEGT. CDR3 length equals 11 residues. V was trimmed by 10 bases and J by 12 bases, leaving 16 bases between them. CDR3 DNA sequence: TGTGCCACAAGGGTGAGGGGTACGCAGTTCTTC. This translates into CATRVRGTQFF.

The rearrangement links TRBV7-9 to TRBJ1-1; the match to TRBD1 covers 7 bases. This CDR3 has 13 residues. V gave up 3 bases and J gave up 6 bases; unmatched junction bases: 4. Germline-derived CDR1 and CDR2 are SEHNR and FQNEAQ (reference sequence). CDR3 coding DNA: TGTGCCAGCAGCTTGACAGGGCTTGCTGAAGCTTTCTTT. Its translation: CASSLTGLAEAFF.

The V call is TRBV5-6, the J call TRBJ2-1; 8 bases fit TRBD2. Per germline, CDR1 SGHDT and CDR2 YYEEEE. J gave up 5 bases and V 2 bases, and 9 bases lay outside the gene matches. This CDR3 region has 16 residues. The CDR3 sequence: CASSFGAGALHNEQFF. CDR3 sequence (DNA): TGTGCCAGCAGCTTCGGAGCGGGAGCTTTGCACAATGAGCAGTTCTTC.

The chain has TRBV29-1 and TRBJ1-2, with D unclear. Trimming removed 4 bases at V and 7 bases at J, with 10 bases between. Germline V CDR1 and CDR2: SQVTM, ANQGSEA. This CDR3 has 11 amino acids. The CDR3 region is CSVGLGVGYTF. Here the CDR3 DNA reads TGCAGCGTTGGACTTGGGGTTGGCTACACCTTC.

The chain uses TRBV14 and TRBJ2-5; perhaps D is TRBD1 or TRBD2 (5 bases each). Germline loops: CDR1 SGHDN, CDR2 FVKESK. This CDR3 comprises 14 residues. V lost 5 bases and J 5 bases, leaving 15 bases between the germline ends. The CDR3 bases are TGTGCCAGCAGCGTCCTTGGGGGAGTTGAGACCCAGTACTTC. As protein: CASSVLGGVETQYF.

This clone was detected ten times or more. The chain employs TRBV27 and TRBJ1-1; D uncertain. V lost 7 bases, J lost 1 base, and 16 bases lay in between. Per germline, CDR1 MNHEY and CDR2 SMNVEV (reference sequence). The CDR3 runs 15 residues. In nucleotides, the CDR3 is TGTGCCAGCACCCCCCGGGGAGGAGGGAACACTGAAGCTTTCTTT. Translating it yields CASTPRGGGNTEAFF.

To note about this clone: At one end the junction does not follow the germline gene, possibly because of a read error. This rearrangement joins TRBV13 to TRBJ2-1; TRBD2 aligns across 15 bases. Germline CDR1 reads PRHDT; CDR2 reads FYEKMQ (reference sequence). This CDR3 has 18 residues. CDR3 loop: CASSLGTSGRPSYNEQFF. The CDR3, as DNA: TGTGCCAGCAGCCTAGGGACTAGCGGGAGGCCTTCCTACAATGAGCAGTTCTTC.

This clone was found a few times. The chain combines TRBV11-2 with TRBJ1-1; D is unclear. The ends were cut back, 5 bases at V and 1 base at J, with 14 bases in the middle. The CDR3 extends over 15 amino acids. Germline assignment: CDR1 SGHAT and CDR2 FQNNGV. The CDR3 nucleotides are TGTGCCAGCAGCCCAGCCCCCAGCTCGAACACTGAAGCTTTCTTT. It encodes CASSPAPSSNTEAFF.